This T cell receptor beta chain was found in a study of identical twins. Broader study findings: The study found weaker excess twin sharing in beta out-of-frame sequences. Insertions ran lower in abundant cord blood beta clonotypes, though not in memory repertoires.

About this clonotype: Its antigen is still unknown.

A universal primer binding site was introduced by template switching. The final cDNA contained unique molecular identifiers. TCRdb re-derived calls from the 5' RACE reads in MiXCR, one entry per CDR3 protein. The repertoire consists of a few hundred thousand distinct CDR3 sequences, with approximately 24% occurring once and the leading ten covering around 3%. CDR3 length equals 17 residues. Germline CDR1 and CDR2: LGHNA and YSLEER. The J segment lost 1 base and the V segment lost 4 bases, leaving 10 bases of the junction unmatched. These data were also filed under a second study, of T cells expressing NK-cell markers. That publication notes: About 1.0-7.5% of CD8+ T cells in several donors belonged to dominant NKG2C+ clonotypes.

The receptor's source is a young woman in good health. What was sequenced was CD4+ T cells sorted from blood. V usage is TRBV4-3 and J usage is TRBJ2-3; 8 bases are shared with TRBD2. The CDR3 spells CASSPGGVGARTDTQYF. Written as DNA, the CDR3 is TGCGCCAGCAGCCCCGGGGGGGTCGGAGCCCGCACAGATACGCAGTATTTT.